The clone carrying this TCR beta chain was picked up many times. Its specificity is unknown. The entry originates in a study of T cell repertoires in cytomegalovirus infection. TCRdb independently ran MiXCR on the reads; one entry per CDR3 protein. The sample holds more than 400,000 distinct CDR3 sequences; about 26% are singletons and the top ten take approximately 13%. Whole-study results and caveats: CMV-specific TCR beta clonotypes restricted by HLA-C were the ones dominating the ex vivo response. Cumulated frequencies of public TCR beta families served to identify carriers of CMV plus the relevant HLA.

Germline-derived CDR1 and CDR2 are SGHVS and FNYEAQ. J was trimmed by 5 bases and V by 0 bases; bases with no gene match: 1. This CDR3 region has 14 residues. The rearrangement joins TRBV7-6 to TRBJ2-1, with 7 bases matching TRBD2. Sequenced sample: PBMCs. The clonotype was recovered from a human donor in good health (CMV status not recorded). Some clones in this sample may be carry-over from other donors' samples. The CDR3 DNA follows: TGTGCCAGCAGCTTAGCTGGGACTAACAATGAGCAGTTCTTC. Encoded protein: CASSLAGTNNEQFF. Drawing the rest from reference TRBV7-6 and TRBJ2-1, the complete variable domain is GAGVSQSPRYKVTKRGQDVALRCDPISGHVSLYWYRQALGQGPEFLTYFNYEAQQDKSGLPNDRFSAERPEGSISTLTIQRTEQRDSAMYRCASSLAGTNNEQFFGPGTRLTVL.